These 29 T cell receptor beta chains share one sample of origin, sequenced in a study of a mutant IDH1 vaccine in newly diagnosed glioma. Time point noted: week 35, safety follow-up. Each dose of the vaccine consisted of 300 ug of mutant IDH1 20-mer peptide, with topical imiquimod. For these receptors, no antigen is known. Only in-frame clones appear in the TCRdb table, and some are missing; sequencing was by immunoSEQ multiplex PCR. The table records over 55,000 clones, roughly 80% of them present only once. This material consisted of PBMCs, taken from a glioma patient whose treatment included an IDH1 peptide vaccine. These receptor sequences come from a man between 35 and 55 years old with glioma.

This clone was detected only once. The chain couples TRBV5-4 to TRBJ2-5; the D call may be TRBD1 or TRBD2 (6 bases each). There are 13 residues in the CDR3. V was clipped by 1 base and J by 4 bases, with 8 bases between them. Germline CDR1 reads SGHNT; CDR2 reads YYREEE (reference sequence). The CDR3 DNA reads TGTGCCAGCAGCTTGAAGGGGGGAGAGACCCAGTACTTC. This sequence encodes CASSLKGGETQYF.

This rearrangement joins TRBV27 to TRBJ1-1; D remains ambiguous. Trimming took 5 bases from V and 6 from J, leaving 19 bases between them. The CDR3 loop spans 15 amino acids. CDR1 is MNHEY and CDR2 is SMNVEV in the germline V gene (reference sequence). The CDR3 bases are TGTGCCAGCAGTACCAACCTCGGACTTGCTGCTGAAGCTTTCTTT. As protein: CASSTNLGLAAEAFF.

This clone occurred once. This chain links TRBV21-1 with TRBJ1-5; the DNA was not used to check the table's D call, TRBD1. TRBV21-1 is labeled a pseudogene. The CDR3 has 19 residues. The CDR3 nucleotides read TGTGCCAGCAGCAAAGAGGGAGGCGGGACAGGGGTCTTCAATCAGCCCCAGCATTTT. This sequence encodes CASSKEGGGTGVFNQPQHF.

V usage is TRBV5-1 and J usage is TRBJ2-7, with 7 nucleotides matching TRBD2. Trimming removed 0 bases from V and 2 bases from J; junction bases left unmatched: 5. This CDR3 has 15 amino acids. Germline loops: CDR1 SGHRS, CDR2 YFSETQ. In DNA, the CDR3 is TGCGCCAGCAGCTTGGATGGCGGGAGCCCCTACGAGCAGTACTTC. This sequence encodes CASSLDGGSPYEQYF.

This clone showed up just a few times. The genes are TRBV5-6 and TRBJ1-1; D unresolved. Germline V gives CDR1 SGHDT, CDR2 YYEEEE. The CDR3 has 15 residues. V was clipped by 3 bases and J by 1 base, with 13 bases between them. DNA of the CDR3: TGTGCCAGCAGCTCTCTACGACGGGAGAACACTGAAGCTTTCTTT. Translated, it gives CASSSLRRENTEAFF. The full variable domain, rest sourced from reference TRBV5-6 and TRBJ1-1, is DAGVTQSPTHLIKTRGQQVTLRCSPKSGHDTVSWYQQALGQGPQFIFQYYEEEERQRGNFPDRFSGHQFPNYSSELNVNALLLGDSALYLCASSSLRRENTEAFFGQGTRLTVV.

CDR3 sequence (DNA): TGTGCCAGCAGCCTCCGACTAGCGGGGCATGGCTCCTACAATGAGCAGTTCTTC. Amino acids: CASSLRLAGHGSYNEQFF. The chain is built from TRBV14 and TRBJ2-1, with 11 positions matching TRBD2. CDR3 length: 18 amino acids. V lost 4 bases and J lost 0; bases outside the gene matches: 8. The germline V gene has CDR1 SGHDN and CDR2 FVKESK.

V usage is TRBV4-3 and J usage is TRBJ1-1; D unclear. V gave up 2 bases and J gave up 2 bases, with 12 bases separating them. The CDR3 sequence is 15 residues long. Per the germline V gene, CDR1 is LGHNA and CDR2 is YSLEER. Here the CDR3 DNA reads TGCGCCAGCAGCCAACAGCTGTCCAGCAACACTGAAGCTTTCTTT. Its protein product is CASSQQLSSNTEAFF.

This clone was recorded many times. This chain links TRBV4-1 with TRBJ2-7, with D tentatively TRBD1 (6 bases). Germline V CDR1 and CDR2: MGHRA, YSYEKL. The V gene lost 1 base and the J gene lost 4 bases, with 14 bases spanning the gap. The CDR3 is 15 amino acids. The CDR3 here is CASSQVETGAYEQYF. In nucleotides, the CDR3 is TGCGCCAGCAGCCAAGTGGAGACAGGTGCATACGAGCAGTACTTC.

The chain recombines TRBV2 with TRBJ2-5; 11 nucleotides match TRBD1. This CDR3 region has 15 residues. Germline trimming cut 7 bases from V and 2 bases from J; bases unmatched to any gene: 6. The germline CDR1 and CDR2 sequences are SNHLY and FYNNEI. CDR3 protein: CASKRDRGMQETQYF. CDR3 nucleotides: TGTGCCAGCAAGAGGGACAGGGGGATGCAAGAGACCCAGTACTTC.

This clone appeared a few times. V usage is TRBV2 and J usage is TRBJ1-4; D perhaps matches TRBD1 (5 bases). Trimming removed 0 bases from V and 8 bases from J, with 7 bases in between. Germline V gives CDR1 SNHLY, CDR2 FYNNEI. This CDR3 has 13 residues. The CDR3 nucleotides read TGTGCCAGCAGTGAAGCAGGGGTAGAAAAACTGTTTTTT. Its protein is CASSEAGVEKLFF.

V and J are TRBV27 and TRBJ2-4, with 7 bases lining up with TRBD2. J lost 2 bases, V lost 5 bases, and 3 bases had no gene match. Germline V CDR1 and CDR2: MNHEY, SMNVEV (reference sequence). The CDR3 is made up of 14 amino acids. The CDR3 protein is CASSRGGTKNIQYF. DNA of the CDR3: TGTGCCAGCAGTCGCGGGGGAACCAAAAACATTCAGTACTTC.

This clone was counted only a few times. This chain uses TRBV13 with TRBJ2-1; the D gene is possibly TRBD1 (6 bases). V shed 4 bases and J shed 9 bases, with 16 bases lying between them. CDR1 and CDR2 (germline): PRHDT, FYEKMQ (reference sequence). The CDR3 length is 14 residues. DNA for the CDR3: TGTGCCAGCAGCTACTACAGGGAACAAAGTGAGCAGTTCTTC. Amino acid sequence: CASSYYREQSEQFF.

In its sample, this clone was seen once. The chain uses TRBV5-4 and TRBJ2-5, with D tentatively TRBD2 (5 bases). The CDR3 covers 16 residues. The germline CDR1 and CDR2 sequences are SGHNT and YYREEE (reference sequence). V gave up 4 bases and J gave up 5 bases, with 21 bases separating them. The CDR3 loop reads CASSPIRTGITETQYF. The CDR3 DNA is TGTGCCAGCAGCCCAATCCGGACGGGAATTACGGAGACCCAGTACTTC.

The chain joins TRBV9 to TRBJ2-7; D gene uncertain. The CDR3 spans 13 residues. V lost 0 bases and J 4 bases, leaving 8 bases between the germline ends. CDR1 is SGDLS, CDR2 YYNGEE, per germline. The CDR3 protein is CASSVGGPYEQYF. The CDR3 nucleotides are TGTGCCAGCAGCGTAGGAGGACCGTACGAGCAGTACTTC.

The rearrangement joins TRBV15 to TRBJ2-7, with TRBD2 as a possible D gene (5 bases). The V end was cut by 8 bases, the J end by 4 bases, with 12 bases between. This CDR3 comprises 12 residues. Per the germline V gene, CDR1 is LNHNV and CDR2 is YYDKDF (reference sequence). CDR3 loop: CATGGDGYEQYF. DNA of the CDR3: TGTGCCACCGGAGGCGACGGTTACGAGCAGTACTTC.

In its sample, this clone was seen a few times. In nucleotides, the CDR3 is TGCGCCAGCAGCCCTGGGACAGCCAACGGGAGGACTGAAGCTTTCTTT. Amino acids: CASSPGTANGRTEAFF. The chain has TRBV5-1 and TRBJ1-1, with 7 bases identical to TRBD1. The CDR3 is 16 amino acids. The germline V gene has CDR1 SGHRS and CDR2 YFSETQ. With V trimmed by 4 bases and J by 5 bases, 14 bases remained unmatched.

V is TRBV10-3 and J is TRBJ2-7; 8 bases are a match to TRBD1. Looked up from germline, CDR1 is ENHRY and CDR2 is SYGVKD. This CDR3 is built from 14 residues. With 7 bases clipped from V and 6 bases from J, the junction kept 11 bases outside the gene matches. The CDR3 is CAITPSQGAGEQYF. In nucleotides, the CDR3 is TGTGCCATCACTCCAAGTCAGGGGGCGGGCGAGCAGTACTTC.

This chain links TRBV28 with TRBJ1-2; no firm D call. Trimming stripped 5 bases from V and 2 bases from J, with 6 bases between. The CDR3 runs 12 residues. Looked up from germline, CDR1 is MDHEN and CDR2 is SYDVKM. The CDR3 protein is CASSDPNYGYTF. CDR3 DNA sequence: TGTGCCAGCAGTGACCCGAACTATGGCTACACCTTC.

This clone was seen only once. The chain carries TRBV5-1 and TRBJ2-1; 8 bases map to TRBD1. Per germline, CDR1 SGHRS and CDR2 YFSETQ. The V gene end was trimmed by 4 bases and the J gene end by 5 bases; junction bases not matched to a gene: 8. The length of the CDR3 is 15 residues. The CDR3 is CASSQRQGRNNEQFF. The CDR3 bases are TGCGCCAGCAGCCAGCGACAGGGGAGAAACAATGAGCAGTTCTTC. Filled out from reference TRBV5-1 and TRBJ2-1, the complete variable domain reads KAGVTQTPRYLIKTRGQQVTLSCSPISGHRSVSWYQQTPGQGLQFLFEYFSETQRNKGNFPGRFSGRQFSNSRSEMNVSTLELGDSALYLCASSQRQGRNNEQFFGPGTRLTVL.

The chain employs TRBV4-3 and TRBJ1-3; 7 bases are a match to TRBD1. V gave up 0 bases and J gave up 2 bases; unmatched junction bases: 1. The CDR3 consists of 15 residues. Germline V gene data show CDR1 as LGHNA and CDR2 as YSLEER. The chain's CDR3 is CASSQEQGTGNTIYF. The CDR3, as DNA: TGCGCCAGCAGCCAAGAACAGGGGACTGGAAACACCATATATTTT.

The rearrangement uses TRBV2 and TRBJ2-5, with 10 bases identical to TRBD1. The J call may be faulty, since TRBJ2-7 better matches the DNA end. The length of the CDR3 is 14 residues. Germline V gene sequence: CDR1 SNHLY, CDR2 FYNNEI. CDR3 sequence: CASLLGTGAYEQYF. Here the CDR3 DNA reads TGTGCCAGCCTATTAGGGACAGGGGCCTACGAGCAGTACTTC.

The chain links TRBV13 to TRBJ2-7, with TRBD1 matching 8 bases. The CDR3 extends over 15 amino acids. Trimming removed 2 bases from V and 4 bases from J; junction bases left unmatched: 7. Germline V CDR1 and CDR2: PRHDT, FYEKMQ (reference sequence). The CDR3 DNA reads as TGTGCCAGCAGCTTATGGGGGACAGGTGGGTACGAGCAGTACTTC. Amino acids: CASSLWGTGGYEQYF.

This clone was seen a handful of times. This sequence joins TRBV28 and TRBJ2-2; possibly TRBD1 for D (6 bases). This CDR3 comprises 13 residues. The V gene's germline CDR1 is MDHEN and CDR2 SYDVKM. The V end lost 8 bases, the J end lost 3 bases, and 10 bases lay between the germline ends. The CDR3 loop is CASWGQYTGELFF. The CDR3 DNA is TGTGCCAGCTGGGGACAATACACCGGGGAGCTGTTTTTT.

The CDR3 DNA sequence: TGTGCCAGCAGAGAACAGGGTTCAGGGGCCAACGTCCTGACTTTC. Protein: CASREQGSGANVLTF. V is TRBV2 and J is TRBJ2-6, with D maybe TRBD1 (6 bases). This CDR3 contains 15 residues. V was clipped by 6 bases and J by 4 bases, with 13 bases between them. Germline V gene data show CDR1 as SNHLY and CDR2 as FYNNEI.

V and J are TRBV7-6 and TRBJ1-4; D may be TRBD1 (6 bases). V dropped 2 bases and J dropped 6 bases, with 13 bases sitting between them. Germline CDR1 is SGHVS and CDR2 is FNYEAQ. The CDR3 extends over 15 amino acids. The CDR3 DNA reads as TGTGCCAGCAGCTTACCGGGAAAGGGGGATGAAAAACTGTTTTTT. This encodes CASSLPGKGDEKLFF.

V usage is TRBV7-2 and J usage is TRBJ2-7, with 9 bases fitting TRBD2. V gave up 5 bases and J gave up 6 bases; unmatched junction bases: 11. CDR1 is SGHTA and CDR2 is FQGNSA in the germline V gene. There are 15 residues in the CDR3. This CDR3 reads CASSPSSGLASEQYF. Here the CDR3 DNA reads TGTGCCAGCAGCCCTTCCTCGGGACTAGCAAGCGAGCAGTACTTC.

V is TRBV19 and J is TRBJ2-7, with 10 bases lining up with TRBD1. The ends lost 2 bases at V and 6 bases at J; junction bases unmatched: 13. The V gene's germline CDR1 is LNHDA and CDR2 SQIVND (reference sequence). The CDR3 has 17 amino acids. The CDR3 DNA follows: TGTGCCAGTAGTATATTGGGGGGACAGGGGCAATTCACCGAGCAGTACTTC. Protein: CASSILGGQGQFTEQYF.

V and J are TRBV28 and TRBJ2-7, with 7 bases aligning to TRBD1. The CDR3 consists of 13 residues. Germline V gene sequence: CDR1 MDHEN, CDR2 SYDVKM. V gave up 6 bases and J gave up 4 bases; unmatched junction bases: 6. The CDR3 DNA reads TGTGCCAGCAGACTGACAGGGCTGTACGAGCAGTACTTC. Translated, it gives CASRLTGLYEQYF.

This chain joins TRBV18 and TRBJ1-2; possible D gene TRBD1, 6 bases. The length of the CDR3 is 15 residues. The V and J ends lost 3 bases and 0 bases respectively, with 11 bases between them. The germline V gene encodes CDR1 KGHSH and CDR2 LQKENI. The CDR3 loop reads CASSPEGVPNYGYTF. The CDR3 nucleotides read TGTGCCAGCTCACCGGAGGGGGTACCTAACTATGGCTACACCTTC.